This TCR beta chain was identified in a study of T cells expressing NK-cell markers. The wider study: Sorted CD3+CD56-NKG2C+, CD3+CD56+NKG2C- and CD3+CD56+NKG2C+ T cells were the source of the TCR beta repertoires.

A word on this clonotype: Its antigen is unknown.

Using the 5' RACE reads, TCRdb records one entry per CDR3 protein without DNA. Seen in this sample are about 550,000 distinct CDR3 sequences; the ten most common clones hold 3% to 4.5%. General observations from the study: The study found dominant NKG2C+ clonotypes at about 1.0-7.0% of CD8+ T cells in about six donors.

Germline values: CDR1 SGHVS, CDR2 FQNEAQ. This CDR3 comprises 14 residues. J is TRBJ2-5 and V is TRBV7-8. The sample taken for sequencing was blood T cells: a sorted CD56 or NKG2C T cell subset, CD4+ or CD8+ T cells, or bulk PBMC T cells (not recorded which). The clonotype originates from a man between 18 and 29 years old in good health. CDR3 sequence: CASSLDVVLETQYF. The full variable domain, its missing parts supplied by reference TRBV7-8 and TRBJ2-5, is GAGVSQSPRYKVAKRGQDVALRCDPISGHVSLFWYQQALGQGPEFLTYFQNEAQLDKSGLPSDRFFAERPEGSVSTLKIQRTQQEDSAVYLCASSLDVVLETQYFGPGTRLLVL.